This T cell receptor beta chain was obtained from a study of blood T cell repertoires in COVID-19. Across the study: From the United States, Italy and Spain came samples of acute and convalescent COVID-19. T cells, B-cell-depleted T cells, or PBMCs provided the cDNA or gDNA that served as material.

As handled by the study authors: By means of reference gene primer amplification, nucleated cell counts were estimated. TCRdb's table, derived via immunoSEQ multiplex PCR, lists solely in-frame clones and lacks some. V and J calls and clone size follow that table, whereas D and trimming were derived from the DNA. Seen here are 130,000 to 150,000 clones, around nine tenths observed once, and the top ten hold about 10%. Points on this clone: The same CDR3 arises from other DNA sequences in this sample as well.

Sequenced: peripheral blood. The sequence derives from a man aged 45-65 years with active or convalescent COVID-19.

Here the CDR3 reads CASSPGGYSNQPQHF. The CDR3 nucleotides are TGTGCCAGCTCACCGGGAGGGTATAGCAATCAGCCCCAGCATTTT. This chain connects TRBV18 to TRBJ1-5; D gene uncertain. The germline gives CDR1 KGHSH, CDR2 LQKENI. The germline V and J ends were trimmed by 3 bases and 0 bases, with 9 bases remaining between them. The CDR3 covers 15 residues.